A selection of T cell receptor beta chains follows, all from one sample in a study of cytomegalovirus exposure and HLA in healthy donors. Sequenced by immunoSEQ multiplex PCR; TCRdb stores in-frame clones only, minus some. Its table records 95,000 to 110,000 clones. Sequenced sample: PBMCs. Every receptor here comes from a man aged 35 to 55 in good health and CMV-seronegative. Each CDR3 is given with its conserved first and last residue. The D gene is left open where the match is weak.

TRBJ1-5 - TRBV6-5 TGTGCCAGCAGGCGGGAGGGCAGGGGAGATCAGCCCCAGCATTTT CASRREGRGDQPQHF
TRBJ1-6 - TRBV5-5 TGTGCCAGCAGCTTAAATGGGGGGATTCCAGAACCCCTCCACTTT CASSLNGGIPEPLHF
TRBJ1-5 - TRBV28 TGTGCCAGCAGTCAGACAAATCAGCCCCAGCATTTT CASSQTNQPQHF
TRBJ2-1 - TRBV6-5 TGTGCCAGCAGTTTATCACAGGGTGATGAGCAGTTCTTC CASSLSQGDEQFF
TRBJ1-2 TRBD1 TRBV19 TGTGCCAGTAGTAGGGACAGGGGCTACACCTTC CASSRDRGYTF
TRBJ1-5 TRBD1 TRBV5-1 TGCGCCAGCAGATTGGGACAGGGGAACCATCAGCCCCAGCATTTT CASRLGQGNHQPQHF
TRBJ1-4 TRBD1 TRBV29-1 TGCAGCGGCCGACAGGGGGGTAATGAAAAACTGTTTTTT CSGRQGGNEKLFF
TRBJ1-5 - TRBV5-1 TGCGCCAGCAGCTTGGGGGAGGGGGGTCAGCCCCAGCATTTT CASSLGEGGQPQHF
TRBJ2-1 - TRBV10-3 TGTGCCATCAGTGAGGCGGGTTTACGGTTCTTC CAISEAGLRFF
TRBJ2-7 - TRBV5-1 TGCGCCAGCAGCGATTCGACAGCGACCTACGAGCAGTACTTC CASSDSTATYEQYF
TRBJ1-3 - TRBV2 TGTGCCAGCACAGGGGAACGAAACACCATATATTTT CASTGERNTIYF
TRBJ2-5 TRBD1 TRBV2 TGTGCCAGCAGTGAGGCAGGGGGCTTGGGGACCCAGTACTTC CASSEAGGLGTQYF
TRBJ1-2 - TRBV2 TGTGCCAGCAGTGAAACGGGAGTTGGCTACACCTTC CASSETGVGYTF
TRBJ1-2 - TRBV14 TGTGCCAGCAGCCAAGATTACAGCCATGGCTACACCTTC CASSQDYSHGYTF
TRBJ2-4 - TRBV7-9 TGTGCCAGCAGCTTAGTGACGGCGGGGCTAGCCAAAAACATTCAGTACTTC CASSLVTAGLAKNIQYF
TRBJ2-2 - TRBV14 TGTGCCAGCAGCCAAGAACCCCCTAACGTTTCCGGGGAGCTGTTTTTT CASSQEPPNVSGELFF
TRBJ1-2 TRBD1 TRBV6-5 TGTGCCAGCAGAAAGACAGGGGTCGTCTATGGCTACACCTTC CASRKTGVVYGYTF
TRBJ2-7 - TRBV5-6 TGTGCCAGCAGCTCCCTTTTACAGGGAGGGGACGAGCAGTACTTC CASSSLLQGGDEQYF
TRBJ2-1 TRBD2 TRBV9 TGTGCCAGCAGCTTAGGGACTAGCGGGGGCTTAGTTGAGCAGTTCTTC CASSLGTSGGLVEQFF
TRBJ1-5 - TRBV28 TGTGCCAGCAGTTTGGCCGGGAGAAGCAATCAGCCCCAGCATTTT CASSLAGRSNQPQHF
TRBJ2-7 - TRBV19 TGTGCCAGTAGTATTACGCAGGGTTCCTACGAGCAGTACTTC CASSITQGSYEQYF
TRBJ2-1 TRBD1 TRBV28 TGTGCCAGCAGTTTACCGCAGGACAGGGATGAGCAGTTCTTC CASSLPQDRDEQFF
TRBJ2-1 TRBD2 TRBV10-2 TGCGCCAGCAGTAGGACTAGCTTCGATGAGCAGTTCTTC CASSRTSFDEQFF
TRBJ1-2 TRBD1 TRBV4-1 TGCGCCAGCAGCCAAGAAGGGGGCAACTATGGCTACACCTTC CASSQEGGNYGYTF
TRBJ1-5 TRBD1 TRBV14 TGTGCCAGCAGCCAGACAGGGGACTCGAATCAGCCCCAGCATTTT CASSQTGDSNQPQHF
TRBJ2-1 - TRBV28 TGTGCCAGCACCACCTTAGATAATGAGCAGTTCTTC CASTTLDNEQFF
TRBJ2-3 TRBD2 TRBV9 TGTGCCAGCAGCGTAGGACTAGCGGGAGAGTCGGGCACAGATACGCAGTATTTT CASSVGLAGESGTDTQYF
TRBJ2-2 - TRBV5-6 TGTGCCAGCAGCTCTGCGGGGCCGAACACCGGGGAGCTGTTTTTT CASSSAGPNTGELFF
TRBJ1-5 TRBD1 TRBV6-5 TGTGCCAGCAGTGCGACAGGGGTCAATCAGCCCCAGCATTTT CASSATGVNQPQHF
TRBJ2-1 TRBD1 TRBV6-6 TGTGCCAGCAGGAGAGGCAGGGGGAATGAGCAGTTCTTC CASRRGRGNEQFF
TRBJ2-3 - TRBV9 TGTGCCAGCAGCGTGGGTTCTAGCGTGCAGACAGATACGCAGTATTTT CASSVGSSVQTDTQYF
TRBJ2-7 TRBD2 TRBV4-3 TGCGCCAGCAGCCAAGAGTCAGGGGGACTAGCGGAAAACTACGAGCAGTACTTC CASSQESGGLAENYEQYF
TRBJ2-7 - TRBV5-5 TGTGCCAGCAGCCTTAACCCAGGGGCCGACGAGCAGTACTTC CASSLNPGADEQYF
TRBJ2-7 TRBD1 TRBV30 TGTGCCTGGAGCAGGGACAGGGGGATTAGCGAGCAGTACTTC CAWSRDRGISEQYF
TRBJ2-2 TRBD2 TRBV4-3 TGCGCCAGCAGCCAAGGGATCGCGGGAGAAGGGGCCGGGGAGCTGTTTTTT CASSQGIAGEGAGELFF
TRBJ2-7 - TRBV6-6 TGTGCCAGCAGGACTCTTCGACTAGGGTCCTACGAGCAGTACTTC CASRTLRLGSYEQYF
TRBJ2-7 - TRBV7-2 TGTGCCAGCAGCCCCACCGGGCCAGGGTACGAGCAGTACTTC CASSPTGPGYEQYF
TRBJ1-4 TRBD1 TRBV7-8 TGTGCCAGCAGCAGTTCGACAGGGCGTAATGAAAAACTGTTTTTT CASSSSTGRNEKLFF
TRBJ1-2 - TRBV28 TGTGCCAGCAGTTCGGACAGCTATGGCTACACCTTC CASSSDSYGYTF
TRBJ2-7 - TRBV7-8 TGTGCCAGCAGTCGACCCCCGGGACTGCCCCGTCTAGAGCAGTACTTC CASSRPPGLPRLEQYF
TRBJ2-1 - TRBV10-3 TGTGCCATCAGTGAGTCGGCAGGTTCCTACAATGAGCAGTTCTTC CAISESAGSYNEQFF
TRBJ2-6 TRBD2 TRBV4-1 TGCGCCAGCAGCCTAGCGGGGACCAACTCTGGGGCCAACGTCCTGACTTTC CASSLAGTNSGANVLTF
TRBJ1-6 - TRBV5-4 TGTGCCAGCAGCCCGGGTTTCAATCCACCCCTCCACTTT CASSPGFNPPLHF
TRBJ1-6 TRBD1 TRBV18 TGTGCCAGCTCATCCGGGACAGGGCATTCACCCCTCCACTTT CASSSGTGHSPLHF
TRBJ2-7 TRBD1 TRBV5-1 TGCGCCAGCAGCTTGGGACAGGGGGTTTCCGAGCAGTACTTC CASSLGQGVSEQYF
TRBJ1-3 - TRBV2 TGTGCCAGGAGCGGGACTTCTGGAAACACCATATATTTT CARSGTSGNTIYF
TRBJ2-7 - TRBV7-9 TGTGCCAGCAGCCCCGAGTTGAGCTACGAGCAGTACTTC CASSPELSYEQYF
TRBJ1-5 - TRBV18 TGTGCCAGCTCACCCGCCGGCGGGGCCTATCAGCCCCAGCATTTT CASSPAGGAYQPQHF
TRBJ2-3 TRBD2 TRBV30 TGTGCCTGGAGTGATACTAGCGGGAGGACAGATACGCAGTATTTT CAWSDTSGRTDTQYF
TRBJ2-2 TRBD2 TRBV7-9 TGTGCCAGCAGCGGATGGACTAGCGGGGATCGCACCGGGGAGCTGTTTTTT CASSGWTSGDRTGELFF
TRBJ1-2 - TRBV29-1 TGCAGCGTTGAAGGCGGCAGAAGCTATGGCTACACCTTC CSVEGGRSYGYTF
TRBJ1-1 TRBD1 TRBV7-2 TGTGCCAGCAGCTTCTCTAACAGGGGGCAATCAGCTTTCTTT CASSFSNRGQSAFF
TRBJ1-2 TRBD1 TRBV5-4 TGTGCCAGCAGCCCTGGGGACAGACCCTTCTATGGCTACACCTTC CASSPGDRPFYGYTF